This T cell receptor (beta chain) was sequenced during a study of beta chain features in type 1 diabetes. General study results and limits: Researchers caution that PCR might favor shorter templates, equally among patients and controls. In every one of the four CD4+ subsets, TCRB CDR3s were moderately but significantly shorter in Type 1 diabetes patients. Type 1 diabetes patients had VDJ junctions that carried fewer insertions and more deletions.

This clone was observed a few times. The antigen remains unidentified. V was trimmed by 0 bases and J by 8 bases, leaving 15 bases between them. The CDR3 extends over 15 amino acids. Per germline, CDR1 SGDLS and CDR2 YYNGEE. The investigators reverse transcribed all of the isolated RNA, so they sequenced expressed TCRB transcripts. TCRdb's copy holds only in-frame clones and misses some; the assay was immunoSEQ multiplex PCR. The table records under 350,000 clones, about 24% of them present only once. V and J are TRBV9 and TRBJ2-1; D may be TRBD2 (6 bases). The sample comprised naive CD4+ T cells from blood. This sequence was found in a young woman with type 1 diabetes. The CDR3: CASSVGQGGTHEQFF. Written as DNA, the CDR3 is TGTGCCAGCAGCGTAGGGCAGGGAGGCACCCATGAGCAGTTCTTC.